This T cell receptor beta chain derives from a study of shared clonotypes between healthy human individuals. Study information: The cohort comprised a couple of women and a few men. Their ages spanned 18 to 49 years. The plates for each donor numbered three CD4 naive, three CD4 memory, two CD8 naive and one CD8 memory.

Healthy adults negative for HIV, lacking recent acute infections or vaccinations, served as donors. The germline V gene has CDR1 SNHLY and CDR2 FYNNEI. V was clipped by 6 bases and J by 5 bases; unmatched bases: 6. This CDR3 contains 14 residues. Each subset's genomic DNA was split evenly across several immunoSEQ plates. Measured with immunoSEQ multiplex PCR; TCRdb has only the in-frame clones, and not every one. Of some 2,100,000 clones listed, approximately 94% are singletons. The V and J genes are TRBV2 and TRBJ2-5; 10 bases agree with TRBD2. Sample: naive CD4+ T cells sorted from blood. The subset denotes: CD45RA+ positively selected. This clonotype was obtained from a man between 18 and 35 years old in good health. The CDR3 sequence is CASRPSGGAETQYF. The DNA for the CDR3 is TGTGCCAGCAGACCCAGCGGGGGGGCTGAGACCCAGTACTTC.